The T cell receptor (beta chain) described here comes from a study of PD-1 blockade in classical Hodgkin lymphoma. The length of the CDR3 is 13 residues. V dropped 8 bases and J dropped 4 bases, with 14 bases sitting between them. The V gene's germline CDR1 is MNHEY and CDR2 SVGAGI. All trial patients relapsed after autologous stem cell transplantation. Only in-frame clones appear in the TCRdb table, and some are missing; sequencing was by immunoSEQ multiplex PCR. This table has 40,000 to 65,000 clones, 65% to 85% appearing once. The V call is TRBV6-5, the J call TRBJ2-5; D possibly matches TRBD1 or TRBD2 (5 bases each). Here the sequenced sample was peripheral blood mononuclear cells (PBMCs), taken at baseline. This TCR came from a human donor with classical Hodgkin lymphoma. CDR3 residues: CASGRDPAETQYF. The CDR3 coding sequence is TGTGCCAGCGGACGGGACCCGGCAGAGACCCAGTACTTC.